This passage covers 28 T cell receptor beta chains from one sample sequenced in a study of T cells in Graves' hyperthyroidism and ophthalmopathy. Using RNA transcripts as the source, TCR beta CDR3 regions were amplified. A set of HTBI primers served as the primers for a first-round RT-PCR of the TCR CDR3. TCRdb reprocessed the multiplex PCR reads with MiXCR, giving one entry per CDR3 protein. Of approximately 700,000 distinct CDR3 sequences detected, about 15% appear once; the ten largest clones hold approximately 8%. The sequencing sample was made of blood. The receptor source for this set is a man aged 18 to 29 with Graves' hyperthyroidism.

This clonotype was counted only a few times. This chain uses TRBV27 with TRBJ2-1; D gene unclear. V was pared by 3 bases and J by 5 bases, with 8 bases between. Germline CDR1 and CDR2: MNHEY and SMNVEV (reference sequence). This CDR3 has 13 amino acids. CDR3 amino acids: CASSFETHNEQFF. CDR3 sequence (DNA): TGTGCCAGCAGTTTTGAGACACACAATGAGCAGTTCTTC.

This clonotype was seen more than once but under ten times. V gene TRBV11-1 combines with J gene TRBJ2-7; the D call may be TRBD1 or TRBD2 (6 bases each). V gave up 7 bases and J gave up 8 bases, with 15 bases separating them. CDR3 size: 12 residues. Germline V lookup: CDR1 SGHAT, CDR2 FQDESV (reference sequence). Here the CDR3 DNA reads TGTGCCAGCACTCACAAGGGGGGTAAGCAGTACTTC. Its protein is CASTHKGGKQYF. Full variable domain (remainder filled in from reference TRBV11-1 and TRBJ2-7): EAEVAQSPRYKITEKSQAVAFWCDPISGHATLYWYRQILGQGPELLVQFQDESVVDDSQLPKDRFSAERLKGVDSTLKIQPAELGDSAMYLCASTHKGGKQYFGPGTRLTVT.

This sequence joins TRBV20-1 and TRBJ2-1; TRBD2 aligns across 8 bases. The CDR3 is made up of 14 amino acids. J was trimmed by 8 bases and V by 3 bases; bases with no gene match: 9. Per germline, CDR1 DFQATT and CDR2 SNEGSKA (reference sequence). CDR3 loop: CSASASAGGHEQFF. The CDR3 nucleotides read TGCAGTGCTAGTGCTAGCGCGGGGGGTCATGAGCAGTTCTTC.

Many counts were recorded for this clonotype. The rearrangement uses TRBV18 and TRBJ1-2; D is uncertain. V was clipped by 2 bases and J by 4 bases, with 5 bases between them. The germline CDR1 and CDR2 sequences are KGHSH and LQKENI. The CDR3 has 12 residues. CDR3 region: CASSPNAYGYTF. CDR3 nucleotide sequence: TGTGCCAGCTCACCAAACGCCTATGGCTACACCTTC. The entire variable domain, with the rest obtained from reference TRBV18 and TRBJ1-2, is as follows: NAGVMQNPRHLVRRRGQEARLRCSPMKGHSHVYWYRQLPEEGLKFMVYLQKENIIDESGMPKERFSAEFPKEGPSILRIQQVVRGDSAAYFCASSPNAYGYTFGSGTRLTVV.

This clonotype showed up just a few times. This chain uses TRBV18 with TRBJ1-4; D possibly corresponds to TRBD1 (6 bases). With 0 bases removed from V and 7 bases from J, the gap between germline ends came to 12 bases. The CDR3 length is 15 residues. Germline V lookup: CDR1 KGHSH, CDR2 LQKENI. CDR3 sequence (DNA): TGTGCCAGCTCACCACCGGGGGCTTTGGGTGAAAAACTGTTTTTT. It translates to CASSPPGALGEKLFF.

This clonotype was found once. The chain uses TRBV2 and TRBJ1-1; possible D gene TRBD1, 5 bases. Germline loops: CDR1 SNHLY, CDR2 FYNNEI. The CDR3 loop spans 13 amino acids. V was pared by 8 bases and J by 4 bases, with 14 bases between. The DNA of the CDR3 is TGTGCCAGCGGAGGGGAACAAACCACTGAAGCTTTCTTT. Translation gives CASGGEQTTEAFF.

The rearrangement uses TRBV7-6 and TRBJ2-7; possibly TRBD2 for D (7 bases). Per germline, CDR1 SGHVS and CDR2 FNYEAQ. With 5 bases removed from V and 5 bases from J, the gap between germline ends came to 16 bases. This CDR3 has 14 residues. CDR3 region: CASSPPGRGDEQYF. Written as DNA, the CDR3 is TGTGCCAGCAGCCCCCCGGGGAGGGGGGACGAGCAGTACTTC.

This clonotype was recorded a few times. This chain joins TRBV14 and TRBJ2-7; D is unclear. The CDR3 consists of 13 residues. CDR1 is SGHDN and CDR2 is FVKESK in the germline V gene. Trimming shortened V by 1 base and J by 1 base, and 5 bases separated the two germline ends. The CDR3 region is CASSQGKSYEQYF. In nucleotides, the CDR3 is TGTGCCAGCAGCCAAGGCAAGTCCTACGAGCAGTACTTC.

There are many counts of this clonotype. V and J are TRBV29-1 and TRBJ2-1; 14 bases line up with TRBD2. The CDR3 is 16 residues long. Germline assignment: CDR1 SQVTM and CDR2 ANQGSEA. V gave up 2 bases and J gave up 7 bases; unmatched junction bases: 7. CDR3 coding DNA: TGCAGCGTTGAACTGACTAGCGGGAGGGCCGGGAATGAGCAGTTCTTC. This encodes CSVELTSGRAGNEQFF.

This clonotype was seen at least ten times. The chain combines TRBV28 with TRBJ2-4; the D gene is possibly TRBD1 (5 bases). The CDR3 is made up of 14 amino acids. CDR1 MDHEN and CDR2 SYDVKM come from the germline V gene. V was trimmed by 7 bases and J by 3 bases, leaving 13 bases between them. The CDR3 reads CASKGRVVKNIQYF. CDR3 DNA: TGTGCCAGCAAGGGCAGGGTAGTCAAAAACATTCAGTACTTC.

This clonotype was seen repeatedly, ten times or more. The chain is built from TRBV28 and TRBJ2-6; the match to TRBD1 covers 7 bases. After removal of 11 bases from V and 5 bases from J, the junction contained 15 bases not matched to a gene. Germline CDR1 is MDHEN and CDR2 is SYDVKM. The CDR3 totals 16 residues. CDR3 nucleotides: TGTGCCGTCAGGACAGGCGGCACTCCTAGGGCCAACGTCCTGACTTTC. Translated: CAVRTGGTPRANVLTF.

This clonotype came up many times. The chain combines TRBV18 with TRBJ1-1, with D uncertain. V shed 2 bases and J shed 2 bases, with 6 bases lying between them. Germline V lookup: CDR1 KGHSH, CDR2 LQKENI. The CDR3 runs to 13 residues. In DNA form, the CDR3 reads TGTGCCAGCTCACCAGCGAGTAACACTGAAGCTTTCTTT. It translates to CASSPASNTEAFF.

The chain carries TRBV14 and TRBJ1-4, with 8 bases aligning to TRBD1. Germline CDR1 is SGHDN and CDR2 is FVKESK. The V gene end was trimmed by 1 base and the J gene end by 8 bases; junction bases not matched to a gene: 9. CDR3 size: 16 residues. The CDR3, as DNA: TGTGCCAGCAGCCAAGCCAGACACAGGGGGATGGAAAAACTGTTTTTT. Protein sequence: CASSQARHRGMEKLFF.

The J gene is TRBJ2-3, the V gene TRBV4-3, with 11 bases aligning to TRBD2. The CDR3 has 15 residues. Germline V CDR1 and CDR2: LGHNA, YSLEER. V shed 1 base, J shed 4 bases, and the junction held 1 base outside the gene matches. The chain's CDR3 is CASSQVLAGADTQYF. CDR3 bases: TGCGCCAGCAGCCAAGTACTAGCGGGAGCAGATACGCAGTATTTT.

This clonotype was counted a few times. It may be a read error: a sequence one base away is much more abundant. The rearrangement uses TRBV12-3 or TRBV12-4 and TRBJ2-3; D is unresolved. The CDR3 runs to 14 residues. With 6 bases removed from V and 3 bases from J, the gap between germline ends came to 13 bases. The CDR3 DNA is TGTGCCAGCAGCAACACGGTTCGGACAGATACGCAGTATTTT. Amino acids: CASSNTVRTDTQYF.

Many counts were recorded for this clonotype. This chain uses TRBV12-3 or TRBV12-4 with TRBJ2-1; D possibly corresponds to TRBD2 (6 bases). The CDR3 runs 15 residues. The ends were cut back, 7 bases at V and 11 bases at J, with 24 bases in the middle. DNA for the CDR3: TGTGCCAGCACCTCCGGAGGGCCCCAAGTATGGCAGCAGTTCTTC. Translating it yields CASTSGGPQVWQQFF.

As regards this clonotype: Possible read error: a much larger clone is one base away. This sequence joins TRBV3-1 and TRBJ2-1; D is undetermined. The V gene lost 4 bases and the J gene lost 0 bases, with 22 bases spanning the gap. The CDR3 consists of 19 residues. Per the germline V gene, CDR1 is LGHDT and CDR2 is YNNKEL (reference sequence). CDR3 region: CASSPLRAKTSSSYNEQFF. In DNA form, the CDR3 reads TGTGCCAGCAGCCCGCTCAGAGCGAAGACGTCCAGCTCCTACAATGAGCAGTTCTTC.

Notes on this clonotype: A single base separates this from a much larger clone, so it may be a read error. The rearrangement joins TRBV5-1 to TRBJ2-1; 7 positions match TRBD1. The CDR3 contains 17 residues. Germline V gives CDR1 SGHRS, CDR2 YFSETQ. CDR3 region: CASSLETGLRSYNVQFF. DNA for the CDR3: TGCGCCAGCAGCTTGGAGACAGGGTTGCGCTCCTACAATGTGCAGTTCTTC.

V gene TRBV18 combines with J gene TRBJ1-2; maybe TRBD1 (5 bases). The V end lost 3 bases, the J end lost 8 bases, and 22 bases lay between the germline ends. Germline-derived CDR1 and CDR2 are KGHSH and LQKENI. This CDR3 spans 16 amino acids. The CDR3 coding sequence is TGTGCCAGCTCACCTCTGGCAGGGTCTAACTTGGGCGGCTACACCTTC. Translation gives CASSPLAGSNLGGYTF.

There are a few counts of this clonotype. This chain joins TRBV18 and TRBJ2-7; 11 bases agree with TRBD2. This CDR3 region has 15 residues. Germline CDR1 and CDR2: KGHSH and LQKENI. V was pared by 6 bases and J by 3 bases, with 7 bases of the junction left unmatched. The CDR3 DNA sequence: TGTGCCAGCTCTCCCATAGCGGGAGGGAACTACGAGCAGTACTTC. This gives the protein CASSPIAGGNYEQYF.

CDR3 sequence reads: CASSYWTPGQAAYEQYF. CDR3 DNA: TGTGCCAGCAGTTACTGGACCCCGGGACAGGCCGCCTACGAGCAGTACTTC. The chain couples TRBV6-6 to TRBJ2-7; 8 positions match TRBD1. Germline V gene sequence: CDR1 MNHNY, CDR2 SVGAGI (reference sequence). This CDR3 has 17 amino acids. Unmatched junction bases numbered 10, after V lost 1 base and J lost 2 bases.

The table lists this clonotype with a few counts. The genes are TRBV19 and TRBJ2-1, with 9 bases matching TRBD2. This CDR3 comprises 16 residues. V lost 3 bases, J lost 9 bases, and 12 bases stayed unmatched. The germline V gene has CDR1 LNHDA and CDR2 SQIVND (reference sequence). The CDR3 sequence is CASSIPLAGGSSEQFF. DNA of the CDR3: TGTGCCAGTAGTATCCCCCTCGCGGGAGGGTCCAGTGAGCAGTTCTTC.

The V gene is TRBV19, the J gene TRBJ2-7; D may match TRBD1 or TRBD2 (5 bases each). The V end lost 4 bases, the J end lost 0 bases, and 7 bases lay between the germline ends. CDR3 length: 13 residues. Per the germline V gene, CDR1 is LNHDA and CDR2 is SQIVND (reference sequence). The CDR3 DNA reads as TGTGCCAGTAGTAGGGGGAACTCCTACGAGCAGTACTTC. Translation gives CASSRGNSYEQYF.

This clonotype was counted only a few times. The chain combines TRBV20-1 with TRBJ2-7; TRBD1 aligns across 11 bases. The ends lost 0 bases at V and 4 bases at J; junction bases unmatched: 2. Germline V gene lookup returns CDR1 DFQATT and CDR2 SNEGSKA (reference sequence). The CDR3 has 14 residues. CDR3 loop: CSAREDRGLYEQYF. CDR3 DNA: TGCAGTGCTAGAGAGGACAGGGGGCTTTACGAGCAGTACTTC.

This chain connects TRBV10-3 to TRBJ1-1; 7 bases align to TRBD1. J was trimmed by 3 bases and V by 5 bases; bases with no gene match: 3. This CDR3 contains 13 residues. Germline CDR1 and CDR2: ENHRY and SYGVKD. CDR3 sequence reads: CAISTGVDTEAFF. Here the CDR3 DNA reads TGTGCCATCAGTACAGGGGTCGACACTGAAGCTTTCTTT.

As concerns this clonotype: This could be a read error, since a much larger clone is one nucleotide away. CDR3 coding DNA: TGCGCCAGCAGAGCCGGGACAGCCTTTCAGTGCGAGCAGTACTTC. It specifies CASRAGTAFQCEQYF. This sequence joins TRBV5-1 and TRBJ2-7, with 7 bases aligning to TRBD1. V was clipped by 5 bases and J by 6 bases; unmatched bases: 14. CDR3 size: 15 residues. In germline, CDR1 is SGHRS, CDR2 YFSETQ.

This clonotype was picked up a small number of times. The chain combines TRBV25-1 with TRBJ1-1; the D is unclear. In germline, CDR1 is MGHDK, CDR2 SYGVNS. The germline V and J ends were trimmed by 1 base and 1 base, with 7 bases remaining between them. There are 14 residues in the CDR3. Here the CDR3 reads CASSELTQNTEAFF. The CDR3 bases are TGTGCCAGCAGTGAATTAACCCAGAACACTGAAGCTTTCTTT.

The chain uses TRBV10-3 and TRBJ1-2; TRBD1 matches at 7 bases. The CDR3 runs 15 residues. Germline loops: CDR1 ENHRY, CDR2 SYGVKD. V was pared by 9 bases and J by 4 bases, with 14 bases of the junction left unmatched. The CDR3 region is CAITRGAPLTYGYTF. CDR3 sequence (DNA): TGTGCCATAACCAGGGGGGCGCCTCTAACCTATGGCTACACCTTC.